The present TCR beta chain was sequenced within a study of CXCR3-negative and CXCR3-positive naive CD8 T cells. Each CD8+ T cell subset was flow-sorted in triplicate. Every sort contained 300,000 or so cells. UMI-labeled 5' RACE yielded the TRB cDNA libraries. After re-calling the 5' RACE reads, TCRdb lists one entry per CDR3 protein, DNA absent. Its table records some 150,000 distinct CDR3 sequences. Germline V gene data show CDR1 as MDHEN and CDR2 as SYDVKM. The CDR3 spans 16 residues. Concerning this clonotype itself: Its antigen is undetermined.

Study findings and constraints: Comparison of naive cells showed more hydrophobic TRB CDR3s in CXCR3-positive than in CXCR3-negative naive cells.

Sequencing was done on a sample of naive CXCR3+ CD8+ T cells from blood. Indicated subset: CD45RO-CCR7+CD27+CD95- naive CD8+ T cells expressing CXCR3 (TNR3+). The receptor's source is a human donor in good health. Some clones in this sample may be carry-over from other donors' samples. V gene TRBV28 combines with J gene TRBJ2-2; with no DNA, the TCRdb D assignment of TRBD1 cannot be verified. The CDR3 sequence is CASSLYGTGFAGELFF.